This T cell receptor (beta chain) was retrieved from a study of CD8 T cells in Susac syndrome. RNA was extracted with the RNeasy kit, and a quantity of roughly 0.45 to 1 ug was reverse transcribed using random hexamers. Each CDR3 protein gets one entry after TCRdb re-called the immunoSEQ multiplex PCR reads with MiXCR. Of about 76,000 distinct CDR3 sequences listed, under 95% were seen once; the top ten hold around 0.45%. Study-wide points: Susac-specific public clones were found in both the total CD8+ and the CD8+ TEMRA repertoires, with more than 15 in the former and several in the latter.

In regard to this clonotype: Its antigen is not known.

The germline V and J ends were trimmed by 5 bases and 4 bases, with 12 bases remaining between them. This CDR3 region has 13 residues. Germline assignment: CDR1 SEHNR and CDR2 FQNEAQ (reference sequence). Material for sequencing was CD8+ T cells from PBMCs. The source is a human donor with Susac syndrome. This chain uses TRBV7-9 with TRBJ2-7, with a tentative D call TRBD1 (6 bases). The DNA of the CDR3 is TGTGCCAGCAGCCGATGGGACACATACGAGCAGTACTTC. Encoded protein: CASSRWDTYEQYF.